These 8 T cell receptor beta chains share one sample of origin, sequenced in a study of blood T cell repertoires in COVID-19. Assay used: immunoSEQ multiplex PCR; TCRdb lists only in-frame clones, some missing. The repertoire consists of about 130,000 clones, with about four fifths occurring once and the leading ten covering 15% to 20%. The sequenced sample consisted of PBMCs or T cells enriched from blood (not recorded which). Receptor source: a man aged 30-40 years who had recovered from COVID-19.

The V call is TRBV4-1, the J call TRBJ2-3; D might be TRBD2 (5 bases). Germline CDR1 is MGHRA and CDR2 is YSYEKL. V lost 0 bases, J lost 4 bases, and 17 bases lay in between. The CDR3 has 17 amino acids. This CDR3 reads CASSQDPPSSWADTQYF. Written as DNA, the CDR3 is TGCGCCAGCAGCCAAGATCCGCCTAGCTCATGGGCAGATACGCAGTATTTT.

This clone was recorded only once. This chain joins TRBV4-1 and TRBJ1-2; D gene unclear. The CDR3 extends over 15 amino acids. Between the trimmed V and J ends, which lost 0 bases and 4 bases, there was a span of 12 bases. The germline V gene has CDR1 MGHRA and CDR2 YSYEKL. CDR3 sequence reads: CASSQDIPPRYGYTF. The CDR3 DNA reads as TGCGCCAGCAGCCAAGATATACCGCCGCGCTATGGCTACACCTTC.

The CDR3 nucleotides read TGTGCCAGCAGCCCCTGGGCAGATTCACCCCTCCACTTT. It encodes CASSPWADSPLHF. The gene calls are TRBV7-9 and TRBJ1-6; no clear D gene. V dropped 5 bases and J dropped 8 bases, with 10 bases sitting between them. The CDR3 loop spans 13 amino acids. CDR1 SEHNR and CDR2 FQNEAQ come from the germline V gene (reference sequence).

The V gene is TRBV30, the J gene TRBJ2-6; D not certain. The germline CDR1 and CDR2 sequences are GTSNPN and SVGIG (reference sequence). CDR3 length equals 17 residues. With 2 bases removed from V and 0 bases from J, the gap between germline ends came to 14 bases. The CDR3 coding sequence is TGTGCCTGGAGTCCTCCCCCAATGCGCTCTGGGGCCAACGTCCTGACTTTC. Translating it yields CAWSPPPMRSGANVLTF.

The chain employs TRBV7-9 and TRBJ2-7; D possibly corresponds to TRBD1 (6 bases). V lost 4 bases, J lost 3 bases, and 13 bases lay in between. This CDR3 has 14 residues. Germline CDR1 reads SEHNR; CDR2 reads FQNEAQ (reference sequence). CDR3 residues: CASSWLDRHYEQYV. CDR3 bases: TGTGCCAGCAGCTGGCTGGACAGACACTACGAGCAGTACGTC.

This chain joins TRBV5-1 and TRBJ1-1; D is uncertain. Germline-derived CDR1 and CDR2 are SGHRS and YFSETQ. The germline V and J ends were trimmed by 1 base and 5 bases, with 12 bases remaining between them. The CDR3 covers 14 residues. The CDR3 region is CASSLHAGSTEAFF. The CDR3, as DNA: TGCGCCAGCAGCTTGCACGCAGGTTCGACTGAAGCTTTCTTT.

This clone appeared a single time. The chain joins TRBV2 to TRBJ1-5; D is unresolved. The CDR3 runs to 12 residues. Trimming pared 4 bases from V and 3 bases from J, leaving 4 bases between. The germline V gene encodes CDR1 SNHLY and CDR2 FYNNEI. This CDR3 reads CASSASNQPQHF. For the CDR3, the DNA is TGTGCCAGCAGTGCTTCCAATCAGCCCCAGCATTTT.

The chain recombines TRBV11-2 with TRBJ2-3, with 11 bases identical to TRBD2. CDR1 and CDR2 (germline): SGHAT, FQNNGV. V lost 3 bases to trimming and J lost 3 bases; unmatched junction nucleotides: 14. This CDR3 spans 19 amino acids. The chain's CDR3 is CASSFTSGGPSIRTDTQYF. For the CDR3, the DNA is TGTGCCAGCAGCTTCACTAGCGGGGGCCCTTCCATTAGGACAGATACGCAGTATTTT.